This T cell receptor beta chain was captured by sequencing in a study of cytomegalovirus exposure and HLA in healthy donors. Overall study results and limits: Some V segments, TRBV6-2 and TRBV6-3 among them, were indistinguishable and were therefore excluded. Certain sequence variants were highly shared and formed a cluster, and this cluster was likely a sequencing artifact.

Germline-derived CDR1 and CDR2 are SGHAT and FQNNGV. Trimming took off 3 bases at V and 3 bases at J, with 3 bases between the two ends. The CDR3 is 11 residues long. Vbeta (60) and Jbeta (13) primers were used in the PCR. Sequencing used immunoSEQ multiplex PCR; TCRdb keeps in-frame clones, though not all of them. The sample has 140,000 or so clones; 82% are singletons. As for this clone: The target antigen is unknown.

The sequence was collected from a male donor in good health and CMV-seronegative. Material: PBMCs. V and J are TRBV11-2 and TRBJ2-7; the D is unclear. CDR3 sequence: CASSFVYEQYF. DNA of the CDR3: TGTGCCAGCAGCTTCGTCTACGAGCAGTACTTC.